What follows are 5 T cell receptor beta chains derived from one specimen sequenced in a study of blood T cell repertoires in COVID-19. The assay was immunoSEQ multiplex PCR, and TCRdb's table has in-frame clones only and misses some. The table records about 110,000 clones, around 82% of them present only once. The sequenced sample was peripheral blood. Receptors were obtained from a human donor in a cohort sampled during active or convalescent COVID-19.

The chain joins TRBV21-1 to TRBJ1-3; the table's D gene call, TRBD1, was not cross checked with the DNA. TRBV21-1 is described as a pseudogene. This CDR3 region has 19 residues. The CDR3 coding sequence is TGTGCCAGCAGCATCAGTGGGTCGGACAGCTTGACCTCTGGAAACACCATATATTTT. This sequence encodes CASSISGSDSLTSGNTIYF.

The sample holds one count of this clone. The CDR3 DNA follows: TGCGCCAGCAGCCCTACGACTAGCGGGAGAGTTAGTAGCACAGATACGCAGTATTTT. As protein: CASSPTTSGRVSSTDTQYF. The chain recombines TRBV4-1 with TRBJ2-3; TRBD2 agrees at 12 bases. V was pared by 4 bases and J by 0 bases, with 11 bases of the junction left unmatched. The CDR3 runs to 19 residues. Per germline, CDR1 MGHRA and CDR2 YSYEKL.

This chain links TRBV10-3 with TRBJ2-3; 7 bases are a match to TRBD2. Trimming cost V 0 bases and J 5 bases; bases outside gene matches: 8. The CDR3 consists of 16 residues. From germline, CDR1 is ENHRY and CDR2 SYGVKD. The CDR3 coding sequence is TGTGCCATCAGTGAGTCGATGGCGGGAGATAAAGATACGCAGTATTTT. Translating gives CAISESMAGDKDTQYF.

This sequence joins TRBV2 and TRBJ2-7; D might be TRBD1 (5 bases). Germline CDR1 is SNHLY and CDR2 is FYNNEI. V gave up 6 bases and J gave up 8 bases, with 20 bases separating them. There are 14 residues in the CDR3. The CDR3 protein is CASRGAQAPTKQYF. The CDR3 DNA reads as TGTGCCAGCAGAGGGGCCCAGGCTCCTACCAAGCAGTACTTC. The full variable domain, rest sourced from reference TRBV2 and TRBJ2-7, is EPEVTQTPSHQVTQMGQEVILRCVPISNHLYFYWYRQILGQKVEFLVSFYNNEISEKSEIFDDQFSVERPDGSNFTLKIRSTKLEDSAMYFCASRGAQAPTKQYFGPGTRLTVT.

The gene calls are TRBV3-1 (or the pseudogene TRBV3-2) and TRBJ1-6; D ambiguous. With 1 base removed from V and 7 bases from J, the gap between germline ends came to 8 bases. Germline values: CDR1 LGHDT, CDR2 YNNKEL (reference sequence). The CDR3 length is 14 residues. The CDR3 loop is CASSQVASNSPLHF. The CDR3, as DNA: TGTGCCAGCAGCCAAGTGGCTTCGAATTCACCCCTCCACTTT.